This TCR beta chain was captured in a study of identical twins. Study results and limitations: In zero-insertion analyses, partial confounding could arise from invariant MAIT and iNKT cells. Conclusions were drawn cross-sectionally by statistical analysis, without following the same donors.

Only healthy Caucasians were included as donors. This clonotype was counted between two and nine times. The target antigen is unknown. From the 5' RACE reads, TCRdb called clonotypes with MiXCR, one entry per CDR3 protein. The sample contains approximately 300,000 distinct CDR3 sequences, 7.5% to 9.5% of which appear only once. Germline V lookup: CDR1 SGHRS, CDR2 YFSETQ. The CDR3 has 14 amino acids. V lost 4 bases, J lost 7 bases, and 15 bases lay in between. These same records also appear under a second study, on yellow fever vaccine responses in identical twins.

Material for sequencing was CD8+ T cells sorted from blood. The sequence was collected from a woman under 30 in good health. The rearrangement joins TRBV5-1 to TRBJ2-1; TRBD1 is a possible D gene (6 bases). The CDR3 DNA sequence: TGCGCCAGCAGCCAGGGGATGTCCAGGAATGAGCAGTTCTTC. It codes for CASSQGMSRNEQFF.